The 9 T cell receptor beta chains below were found in one sample sequenced in a study of T cell responses to AZD1222 COVID-19 vaccine. The data were produced by immunoSEQ multiplex PCR, yet TCRdb's version contains in-frame clones alone and is incomplete. The sample records about 130,000 clones, nearly 95% being singletons. The sequencing used peripheral blood, collected on day 0 of AZD1222 vaccination. These receptors originate from an adult in good health.

The chain is built from TRBV25-1 and TRBJ1-2, with D uncertain. The germline V and J ends were trimmed by 5 bases and 0 bases, with 7 bases remaining between them. This CDR3 is built from 13 residues. CDR1 MGHDK and CDR2 SYGVNS come from the germline V gene. Here the CDR3 DNA reads TGTGCCAGCAGTCCCACATCTAACTATGGCTACACCTTC. Protein product: CASSPTSNYGYTF.

The chain recombines TRBV21-1 with TRBJ1-2. TRBV21-1 has pseudogene status. This CDR3 is 15 amino acids long. The CDR3 DNA reads TGTGCCAGCAGCAAAGCTCTACGGCTGACTTATGGCTACACCTTC. Translating gives CASSKALRLTYGYTF.

V usage is TRBV15 and J usage is TRBJ1-2; D perhaps matches TRBD1 (6 bases). The CDR3 covers 16 residues. V was shortened by 1 base and J by 1 base, with 13 bases between the two germline ends. The germline gives CDR1 LNHNV, CDR2 YYDKDF (reference sequence). CDR3 amino acids: CATSRGGGHHNYGYTF. The CDR3 DNA follows: TGTGCCACCAGCAGAGGAGGGGGACATCATAACTATGGCTACACCTTC.

In DNA, the CDR3 is TGTGCCACCAGTGATTCAACCCGGTCCAGGACTGGCTACACCTTC. Encoded protein: CATSDSTRSRTGYTF. The V gene is TRBV24-1, the J gene TRBJ1-2; D is unclear. Germline V lookup: CDR1 KGHDR, CDR2 SFDVKD. The CDR3 loop spans 15 amino acids. V gave up 2 bases and J gave up 7 bases, with 16 bases separating them.

V and J are TRBV9 and TRBJ2-3; 8 bases match TRBD2. CDR1 is SGDLS, CDR2 YYNGEE, per germline. V shed 0 bases, J shed 3 bases, and the junction held 9 bases outside the gene matches. This CDR3 comprises 17 residues. This CDR3 reads CASSVACLAGMTDTQYF. The CDR3 DNA reads as TGTGCCAGCAGCGTAGCTTGTCTAGCGGGTATGACAGATACGCAGTATTTT.

The V gene is TRBV7-9, the J gene TRBJ2-3; TRBD1 might be the D (6 bases). The CDR3 extends over 16 amino acids. Trimming shortened V by 5 bases and J by 4 bases, and 19 bases separated the two germline ends. In germline, CDR1 is SEHNR, CDR2 FQNEAQ (reference sequence). The CDR3 region has the DNA TGTGCCAGCAGCCCCGGGACACCCTCACACGCAGATACGCAGTATTTT. Residues: CASSPGTPSHADTQYF. Drawing the rest from reference TRBV7-9 and TRBJ2-3, the complete variable domain is DTGVSQNPRHKITKRGQNVTFRCDPISEHNRLYWYRQTLGQGPEFLTYFQNEAQLEKSRLLSDRFSAERPKGSFSTLEIQRTEQGDSAMYLCASSPGTPSHADTQYFGPGTRLTVL.

The chain couples TRBV6-6 to TRBJ1-5; maybe TRBD1 (6 bases). The CDR3 consists of 12 residues. Trimming took off 4 bases at V and 6 bases at J, with 7 bases between the two ends. Germline-derived CDR1 and CDR2 are MNHNY and SVGAGI (reference sequence). CDR3 DNA sequence: TGTGCCAGCAGTTGGGGGCCTCAGCCCCAGCATTTT. It codes for CASSWGPQPQHF.

The J gene is TRBJ2-1, the V gene TRBV7-6, with 9 bases fitting TRBD1. The CDR3 loop spans 15 amino acids. V was clipped by 3 bases and J by 6 bases; unmatched bases: 6. CDR1 is SGHVS and CDR2 is FNYEAQ in the germline V gene. Here the CDR3 reads CASSFSGQGSNEQFF. The CDR3 coding sequence is TGTGCCAGCAGCTTTTCTGGACAGGGGTCCAATGAGCAGTTCTTC.

The chain couples TRBV25-1 to TRBJ2-7; D not resolved. V lost 1 base and J 6 bases, leaving 13 bases between the germline ends. The CDR3 runs to 14 residues. Germline-derived CDR1 and CDR2 are MGHDK and SYGVNS. The DNA for the CDR3 is TGTGCCAGCAGTGAATTCGGTAGCCGGTTCGAGCAGTACTTC. Protein product: CASSEFGSRFEQYF.